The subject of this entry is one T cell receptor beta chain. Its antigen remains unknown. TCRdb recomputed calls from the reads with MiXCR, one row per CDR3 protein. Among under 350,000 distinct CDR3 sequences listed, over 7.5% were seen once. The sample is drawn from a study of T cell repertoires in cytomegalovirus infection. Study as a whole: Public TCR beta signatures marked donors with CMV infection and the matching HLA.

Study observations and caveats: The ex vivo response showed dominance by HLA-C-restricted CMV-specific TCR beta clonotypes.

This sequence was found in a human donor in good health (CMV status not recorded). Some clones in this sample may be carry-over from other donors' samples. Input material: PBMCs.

The CDR3 loop reads CASSLARGLGYTF. For the CDR3, the DNA is TGTGCCAGCAGTTTAGCCCGGGGCTTGGGCTACACCTTC. The chain is built from TRBV12-3 or TRBV12-4 and TRBJ1-2; D perhaps matches TRBD1 (5 bases). The CDR3 has 13 residues. The V and J ends lost 0 bases and 8 bases respectively, with 10 bases between them.